This T cell receptor (beta chain) is from a study of blood T cell repertoires in COVID-19. In the study overall: Sites across the United States, Italy and Spain contributed samples from acute and convalescent COVID-19.

Here immunoSEQ multiplex PCR was the method, and the copy in TCRdb shows in-frame clones only, minus some. The profile covers about 280,000 clones, with approximately 86% appearing a single time and around 0.9% taken by the ten largest. Sequencing input: PBMCs or T cells enriched from blood (not recorded which). The receptor comes from a young woman who had recovered from COVID-19.

CDR3 sequence: CASSRYQGKNTEAFF. For the CDR3, the DNA is TGTGCCAGCAGCCGCTACCAGGGTAAGAACACTGAAGCTTTCTTT. The V call is TRBV14, the J call TRBJ1-1, with D perhaps TRBD1 (5 bases). This CDR3 has 15 residues. Deletions cut 4 bases from V and 1 base from J, with 13 bases between. Germline CDR1 and CDR2: SGHDN and FVKESK.